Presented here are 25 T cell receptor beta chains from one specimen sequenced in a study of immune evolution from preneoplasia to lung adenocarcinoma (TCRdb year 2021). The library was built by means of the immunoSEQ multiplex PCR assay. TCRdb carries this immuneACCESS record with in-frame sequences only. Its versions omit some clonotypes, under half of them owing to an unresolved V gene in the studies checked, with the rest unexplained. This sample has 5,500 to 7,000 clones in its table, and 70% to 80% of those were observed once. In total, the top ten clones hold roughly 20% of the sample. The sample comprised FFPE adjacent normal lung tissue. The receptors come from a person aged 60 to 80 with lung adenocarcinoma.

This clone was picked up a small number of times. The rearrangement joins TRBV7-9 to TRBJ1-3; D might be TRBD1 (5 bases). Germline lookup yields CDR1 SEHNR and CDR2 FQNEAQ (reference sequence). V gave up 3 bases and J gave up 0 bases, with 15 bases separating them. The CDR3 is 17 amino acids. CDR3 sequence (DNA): TGTGCCAGCAGCTTCTCAACCTCGGGACCCTCTGGAAACACCATATATTTT. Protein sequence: CASSFSTSGPSGNTIYF.

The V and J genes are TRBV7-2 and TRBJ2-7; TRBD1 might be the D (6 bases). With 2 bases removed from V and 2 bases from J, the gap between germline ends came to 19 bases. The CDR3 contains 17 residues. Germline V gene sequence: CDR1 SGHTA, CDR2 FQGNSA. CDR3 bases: TGTGCCAGCAGCTTATCACAGGGTATGAATTCCCCCTACGAGCAGTACTTC. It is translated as CASSLSQGMNSPYEQYF.

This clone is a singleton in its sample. The CDR3 region has the DNA TGTGCCAGTAGTATAGGTATGGCGGCCGGGAACACTGAAGCTTTCTTT. Protein: CASSIGMAAGNTEAFF. The chain links TRBV19 to TRBJ1-1, with D unclear. Germline lookup yields CDR1 LNHDA and CDR2 SQIVND (reference sequence). This CDR3 is built from 16 residues. V gave up 1 base and J gave up 1 base, with 13 bases separating them.

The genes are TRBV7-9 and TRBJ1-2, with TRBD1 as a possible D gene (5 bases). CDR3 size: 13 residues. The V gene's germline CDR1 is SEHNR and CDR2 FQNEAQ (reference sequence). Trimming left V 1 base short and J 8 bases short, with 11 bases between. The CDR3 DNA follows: TGTGCCAGCAGCTTAGTTACAGGCTGGGGCTACACCTTC. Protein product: CASSLVTGWGYTF.

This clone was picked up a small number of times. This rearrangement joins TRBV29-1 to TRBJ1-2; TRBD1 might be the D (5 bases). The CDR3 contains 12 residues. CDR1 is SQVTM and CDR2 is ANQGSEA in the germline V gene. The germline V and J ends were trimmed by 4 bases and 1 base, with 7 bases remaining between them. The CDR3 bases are TGCAGCGTTGCGGGGGGTAACTATGGCTACACCTTC. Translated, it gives CSVAGGNYGYTF.

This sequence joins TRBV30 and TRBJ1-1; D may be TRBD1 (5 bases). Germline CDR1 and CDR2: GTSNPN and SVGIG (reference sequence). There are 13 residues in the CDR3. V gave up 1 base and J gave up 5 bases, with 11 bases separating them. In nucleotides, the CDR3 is TGTGCCTGGAGTGGGTCAGGGTTGACTGAAGCTTTCTTT. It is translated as CAWSGSGLTEAFF.

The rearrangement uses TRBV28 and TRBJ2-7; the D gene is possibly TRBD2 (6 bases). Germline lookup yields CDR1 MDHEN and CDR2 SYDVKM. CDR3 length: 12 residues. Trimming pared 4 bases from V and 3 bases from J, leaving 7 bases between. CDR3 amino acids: CASSYGGYEQYF. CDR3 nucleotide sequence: TGTGCCAGCAGTTACGGGGGCTACGAGCAGTACTTC.

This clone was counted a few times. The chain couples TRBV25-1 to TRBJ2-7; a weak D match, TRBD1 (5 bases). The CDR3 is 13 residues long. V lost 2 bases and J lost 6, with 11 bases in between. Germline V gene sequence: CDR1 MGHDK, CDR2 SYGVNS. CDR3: CASSEQGWSEQYF. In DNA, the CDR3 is TGTGCCAGCAGTGAACAGGGTTGGAGCGAGCAGTACTTC.

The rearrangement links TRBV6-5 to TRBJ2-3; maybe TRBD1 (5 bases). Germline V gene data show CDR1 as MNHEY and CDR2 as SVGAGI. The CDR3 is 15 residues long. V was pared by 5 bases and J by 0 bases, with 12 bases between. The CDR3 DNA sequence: TGTGCCAGCAGTCCAGACAGTATCAGCACAGATACGCAGTATTTT. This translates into CASSPDSISTDTQYF.

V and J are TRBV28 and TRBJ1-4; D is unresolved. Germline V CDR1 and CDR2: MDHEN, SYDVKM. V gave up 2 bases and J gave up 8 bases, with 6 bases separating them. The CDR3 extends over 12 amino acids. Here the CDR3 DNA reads TGTGCCAGCAGTTTAGTGGGGGAAAAACTGTTTTTT. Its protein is CASSLVGEKLFF.

The CDR3 sequence: CSVLGAGNQPQHF. The CDR3, as DNA: TGCAGCGTTTTAGGGGCCGGTAATCAGCCCCAGCATTTT. The rearrangement links TRBV29-1 to TRBJ1-5, with TRBD1 as a possible D gene (5 bases). Germline V gene data show CDR1 as SQVTM and CDR2 as ANQGSEA. This CDR3 is 13 amino acids long. The V gene lost 5 bases and the J gene lost 4 bases, with 12 bases spanning the gap.

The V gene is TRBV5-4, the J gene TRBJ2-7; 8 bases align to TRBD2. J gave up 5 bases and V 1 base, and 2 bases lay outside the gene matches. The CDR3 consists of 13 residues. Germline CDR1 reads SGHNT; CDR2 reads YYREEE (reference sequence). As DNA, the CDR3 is TGTGCCAGCAGCTTGCGGGGGGGAGACGAGCAGTACTTC. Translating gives CASSLRGGDEQYF.

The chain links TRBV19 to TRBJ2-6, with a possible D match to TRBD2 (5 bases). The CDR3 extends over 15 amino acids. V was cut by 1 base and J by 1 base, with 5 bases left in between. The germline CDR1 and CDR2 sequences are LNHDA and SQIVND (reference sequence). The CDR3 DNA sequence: TGTGCCAGTAGTATAGCGGGATCTGGGGCCAACGTCCTGACTTTC. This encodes CASSIAGSGANVLTF.

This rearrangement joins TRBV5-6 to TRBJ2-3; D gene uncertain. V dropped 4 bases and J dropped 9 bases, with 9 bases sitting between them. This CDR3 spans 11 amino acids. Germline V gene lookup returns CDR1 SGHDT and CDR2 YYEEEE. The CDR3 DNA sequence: TGTGCCAGCAGCCTTGTAGAGACGCAGTATTTT. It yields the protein CASSLVETQYF. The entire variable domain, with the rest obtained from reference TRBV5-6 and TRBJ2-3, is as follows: DAGVTQSPTHLIKTRGQQVTLRCSPKSGHDTVSWYQQALGQGPQFIFQYYEEEERQRGNFPDRFSGHQFPNYSSELNVNALLLGDSALYLCASSLVETQYFGPGTRLTVL.

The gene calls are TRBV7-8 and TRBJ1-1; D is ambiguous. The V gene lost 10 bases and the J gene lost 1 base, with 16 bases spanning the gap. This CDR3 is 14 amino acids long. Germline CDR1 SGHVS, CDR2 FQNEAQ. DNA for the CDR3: TGTGCCACCGGCTCGATGACGGGGAACACTGAAGCTTTCTTT. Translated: CATGSMTGNTEAFF.

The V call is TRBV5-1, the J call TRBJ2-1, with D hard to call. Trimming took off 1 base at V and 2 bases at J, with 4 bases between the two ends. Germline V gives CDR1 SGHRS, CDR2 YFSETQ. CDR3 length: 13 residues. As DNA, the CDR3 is TGCGCCAGCAGCTTGAACACCTACAATGAGCAGTTCTTC. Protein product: CASSLNTYNEQFF.

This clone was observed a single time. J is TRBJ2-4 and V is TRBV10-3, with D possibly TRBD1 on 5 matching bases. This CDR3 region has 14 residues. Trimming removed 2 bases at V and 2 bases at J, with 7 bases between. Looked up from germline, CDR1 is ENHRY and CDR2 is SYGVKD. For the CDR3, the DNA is TGTGCCATCAGTGAGGGGGCATCCAAAAACATTCAGTACTTC. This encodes CAISEGASKNIQYF.

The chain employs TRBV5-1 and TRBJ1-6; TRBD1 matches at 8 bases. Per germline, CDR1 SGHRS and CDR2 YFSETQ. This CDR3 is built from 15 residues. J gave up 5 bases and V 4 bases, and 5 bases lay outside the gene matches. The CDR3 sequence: CASSLGQVNNSPLHF. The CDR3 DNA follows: TGCGCCAGCAGCCTGGGACAGGTGAATAATTCACCCCTCCACTTT. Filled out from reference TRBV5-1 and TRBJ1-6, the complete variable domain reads KAGVTQTPRYLIKTRGQQVTLSCSPISGHRSVSWYQQTPGQGLQFLFEYFSETQRNKGNFPGRFSGRQFSNSRSEMNVSTLELGDSALYLCASSLGQVNNSPLHFGNGTRLTVT.

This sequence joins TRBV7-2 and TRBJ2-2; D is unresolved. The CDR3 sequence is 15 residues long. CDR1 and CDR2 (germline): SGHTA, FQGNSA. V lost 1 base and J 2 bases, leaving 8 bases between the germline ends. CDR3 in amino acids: CASSLVFLNTGELFF. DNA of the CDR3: TGTGCCAGCAGCTTAGTGTTCCTAAACACCGGGGAGCTGTTTTTT.

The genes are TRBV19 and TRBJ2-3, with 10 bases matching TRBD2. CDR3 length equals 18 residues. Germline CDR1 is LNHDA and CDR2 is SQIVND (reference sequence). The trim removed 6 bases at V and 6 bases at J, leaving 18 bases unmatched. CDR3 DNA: TGTGCCAGTAGACTCTACTATGTAGCGGGGGGCTCAGGCGATACGCAGTATTTT. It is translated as CASRLYYVAGGSGDTQYF.

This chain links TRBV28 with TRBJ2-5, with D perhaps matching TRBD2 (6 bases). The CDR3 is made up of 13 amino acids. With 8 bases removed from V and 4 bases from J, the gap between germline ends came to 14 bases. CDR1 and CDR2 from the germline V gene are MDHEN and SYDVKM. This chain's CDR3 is CASRPGGRETQYF. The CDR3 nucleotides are TGTGCCAGCCGCCCCGGAGGGCGAGAGACCCAGTACTTC.

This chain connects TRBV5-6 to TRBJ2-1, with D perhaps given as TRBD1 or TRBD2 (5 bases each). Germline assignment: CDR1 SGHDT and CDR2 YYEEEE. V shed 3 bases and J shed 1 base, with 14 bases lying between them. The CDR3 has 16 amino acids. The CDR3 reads CASSSPWGLSYNEQFF. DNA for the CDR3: TGTGCCAGCAGCTCACCCTGGGGGTTATCCTACAATGAGCAGTTCTTC.

The CDR3 region is CSVGRTTSTDTQYF. The DNA for the CDR3 is TGCAGCGTTGGCAGAACAACTAGCACAGATACGCAGTATTTT. The V gene is TRBV29-1, the J gene TRBJ2-3; no definite D call. The CDR3 spans 14 residues. Trimming shortened V by 4 bases and J by 0 bases, and 11 bases separated the two germline ends. CDR1 and CDR2 (germline): SQVTM, ANQGSEA.

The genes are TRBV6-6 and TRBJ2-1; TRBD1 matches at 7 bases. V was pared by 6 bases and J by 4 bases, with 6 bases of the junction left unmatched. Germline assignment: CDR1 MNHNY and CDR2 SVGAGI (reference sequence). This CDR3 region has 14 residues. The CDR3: CASSGDSEYNEQFF. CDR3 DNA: TGTGCCAGCAGCGGGGACAGCGAGTACAATGAGCAGTTCTTC.

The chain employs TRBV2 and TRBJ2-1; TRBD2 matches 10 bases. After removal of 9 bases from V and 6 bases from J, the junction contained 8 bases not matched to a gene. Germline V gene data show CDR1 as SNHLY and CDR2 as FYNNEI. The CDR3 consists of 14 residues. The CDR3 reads CASRTSGGLNEQFF. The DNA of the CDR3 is TGTGCCAGTCGGACTAGCGGAGGTCTCAATGAGCAGTTCTTC.